This TCR beta chain was captured by sequencing in a study of CD8+CD57+ T cells in acquired aplastic anemia. Across the study: Recorded DNA amounts for sorted CD4+ and CD8+ cells had an average of 3.2 ug. Where healthy donors were concerned, CD4+ cells averaged around 11 million reads. Overall study results and limits: CD8+ Simpson's diversity showed no significant patient-control difference. There were 25 to 35 CD8+ CDR3 sequences that occurred in both patients and controls.

There are 15 residues in the CDR3. Looked up from germline, CDR1 is SGHTA and CDR2 is FQGNSA. V shed 0 bases and J shed 4 bases, with 12 bases lying between them. At least ten counts were recorded for this clonotype. Its specificity is not known. The template used for profiling TCR beta VDJ and CDR3 was genomic DNA. Using its own MiXCR run on the reads, TCRdb lists one record per CDR3 protein. The data show fewer than 250,000 distinct CDR3 sequences, with roughly half seen just once and 15% to 20% held by the top ten. The TCR comes from a human donor in good health, serving as a control. The chain recombines TRBV7-2 with TRBJ1-2, with D uncertain. The sequenced sample consisted of sorted CD4+, CD8+, or CD8+CD57+ T cells (not recorded which) from PBMCs. The CDR3 coding sequence is TGTGCCAGCAGCTTAGCGACGGCAGCTGGCTATGGCTACACCTTC. Its protein product is CASSLATAAGYGYTF.